This T cell receptor beta chain derives from a study of T cell repertoires in cytomegalovirus infection. In the study overall: Both recently identified HLA-C-restricted and well-studied HLA-B-restricted CMV epitopes were used in the study.

In the case of this clonotype: The target antigen is unknown.

TCRdb reprocessed the reads via MiXCR and lists one record per CDR3 protein. The table has 450,000 to 550,000 distinct CDR3 sequences, about 42% seen once. V dropped 4 bases and J dropped 10 bases, with 14 bases sitting between them. Germline assignment: CDR1 ENHRY and CDR2 SYGVKD. The CDR3 loop spans 13 amino acids. The clonotype comes from a human donor in good health (CMV status not recorded). Some clones in this sample may be carry-over from other donors' samples. The sequencing used cultured PBMCs, collected from culture after CMV antigen stimulation. The chain links TRBV10-3 to TRBJ2-4, with D perhaps being TRBD1 or TRBD2 (5 bases each). The CDR3: CAISGSPGSIQYF. CDR3 bases: TGTGCCATCAGTGGAAGTCCAGGGAGTATTCAGTACTTC.